The 21 T cell receptor beta chains below were found in one sample sequenced in a study. The sorted Tregs were CD4+CD25+CD127-/low cells. TCRdb redid the calling of the 5' RACE reads with MiXCR, one entry per CDR3 protein. The table has about 11,000 distinct CDR3 sequences, 27% seen once; the top ten hold 2.5% to 3%. Sequenced sample: Tregs sorted from a lymph node. These TCRs come from a female donor with breast cancer.

V is TRBV7-9 and J is TRBJ2-4; TRBD2 matches at 8 bases. Germline V gives CDR1 SEHNR, CDR2 FQNEAQ (reference sequence). J was trimmed by 8 bases and V by 2 bases; bases with no gene match: 5. The CDR3 covers 14 residues. The CDR3 DNA is TGTGCCAGCAGCTTATTCGGGAGGGTCGACATTCAGTACTTC. Its protein product is CASSLFGRVDIQYF.

By its share, this clonotype is medium-sized. The chain couples TRBV5-1 to TRBJ2-7, with D perhaps matching TRBD2 (5 bases). The CDR3 is 14 amino acids. Trimming stripped 0 bases from V and 2 bases from J, with 9 bases between. The germline V gene encodes CDR1 SGHRS and CDR2 YFSETQ. CDR3 nucleotide sequence: TGCGCCAGCAGCTTGGGCCCCGGGACCTACGAGCAGTACTTC. Its translation: CASSLGPGTYEQYF.

With respect to this clonotype: A read error is possible here, since a much larger clone lies one base away. The chain couples TRBV2 to TRBJ1-2, with 7 bases that match TRBD1. The CDR3 loop spans 15 amino acids. The germline V gene has CDR1 SNHLY and CDR2 FYNNEI. CDR3 amino acids: CANSEVSGGDYGYTF. In DNA form, the CDR3 reads TGTGCCAACAGTGAAGTGTCAGGGGGAGACTATGGCTACACCTTC. Full variable domain (outside the CDR3, taken from reference TRBV2 and TRBJ1-2): EPEVTQTPSHQVTQMGQEVILRCVPISNHLYFYWYRQILGQKVEFLVSFYNNEISEKSEIFDDQFSVERPDGSNFTLKIRSTKLEDSAMYFCANSEVSGGDYGYTFGSGTRLTVV.

The J gene is TRBJ2-7, the V gene TRBV6-5, with D unresolved. V dropped 0 bases and J dropped 7 bases, with 22 bases sitting between them. The CDR3 spans 17 residues. Germline V lookup: CDR1 MNHEY, CDR2 SVGAGI. As DNA, the CDR3 is TGTGCCAGCAGTTACTCTTTTTCGATATCAAACACCGGGGAGCAGTACTTC. Translation: CASSYSFSISNTGEQYF.

Points on this clonotype: No conserved phenylalanine or tryptophan ends this CDR3, so it is likely a read error. This sequence joins TRBV6-1 and TRBJ1-5; D is possibly TRBD1 (6 bases). Germline V gene data show CDR1 as MNHNS and CDR2 as SASEGT. Trimming took off 5 bases at V and 7 bases at J, with 15 bases between the two ends. The CDR3 is 14 amino acids. CDR3 coding DNA: TGTGCCAGCAGTCTACAGGGCTCCGGGCAGCCCCAGCATTAT. Translation: CASSLQGSGQPQHY.

Concerning this clonotype: This may be a read error, as it is one base from a much larger clone. The chain combines TRBV20-1 with TRBJ2-1; D remains ambiguous. Germline lookup yields CDR1 DFQATT and CDR2 SNEGSKA (reference sequence). There are 10 residues in the CDR3. The CDR3 is CSARSLERSF. CDR3 bases: TGCAGTGCTAGGTCGCTAGAGAGGTCCTTC.

Concerning this clonotype itself: A much larger clone differs from this one at a single base, so this may be a read error. The J gene is TRBJ1-5, the V gene TRBV20-1; D gene uncertain. Germline values: CDR1 DFQATT, CDR2 SNEGSKA (reference sequence). This CDR3 is 13 amino acids long. CDR3 sequence reads: CSARETFNQPQRF. Written as DNA, the CDR3 is TGCAGTGCTAGGGAAACCTTCAATCAGCCCCAGCGTTTT.

The chain uses TRBV5-1 and TRBJ2-1, with D possibly matching TRBD2 (5 bases). The CDR3 totals 12 residues. V lost 7 bases and J 6 bases, leaving 11 bases between the germline ends. Per germline, CDR1 SGHRS and CDR2 YFSETQ. Here the CDR3 reads CASGVGSNEQFF. CDR3 coding DNA: TGCGCCAGCGGGGTGGGGAGCAATGAGCAGTTCTTC.

This clonotype has only a few counts. V is TRBV12-3 or TRBV12-4 and J is TRBJ2-6; D unclear. V was pared by 4 bases and J by 0 bases, with 10 bases between. The CDR3 is 16 residues long. For the CDR3, the DNA is TGTGCCAGCAGTTCATGGGATGGCTCTGGGGCCAACGTCCTGACTTTC. As protein: CASSSWDGSGANVLTF.

This clonotype was picked up many times. The rearrangement joins TRBV5-1 to TRBJ1-1, with 8 bases identical to TRBD1. CDR1 SGHRS and CDR2 YFSETQ come from the germline V gene. CDR3 size: 14 residues. Germline trimming cut 5 bases from V and 5 bases from J; bases unmatched to any gene: 8. The CDR3 region is CASRHPGGVTEAFF. The CDR3 DNA reads TGCGCCAGCAGGCATCCAGGGGGCGTTACTGAAGCTTTCTTT.

The chain joins TRBV19 to TRBJ1-2; D possibly corresponds to TRBD1 (5 bases). The V gene's germline CDR1 is LNHDA and CDR2 SQIVND (reference sequence). This CDR3 has 15 residues. Trimming removed 7 bases at V and 1 base at J, with 16 bases between. The chain's CDR3 is CASNRRADINYGYTF. CDR3 sequence (DNA): TGTGCCAGTAACAGGAGAGCCGATATTAACTATGGCTACACCTTC.

This clonotype counts as medium-sized (0.01 to 0.1%). The CDR3 protein is CASSKGLASGQFF. In DNA form, the CDR3 reads TGTGCCAGCAGTAAGGGACTTGCCTCGGGGCAGTTCTTC. The chain recombines TRBV6-5 with TRBJ2-1; maybe TRBD2 (6 bases). V shed 5 bases and J shed 12 bases, with 17 bases lying between them. The CDR3 totals 13 residues. Germline V gives CDR1 MNHEY, CDR2 SVGAGI.

This clonotype has just one count. The chain combines TRBV20-1 with TRBJ2-5; 7 nucleotides line up with TRBD2. CDR1 and CDR2 (germline): DFQATT, SNEGSKA (reference sequence). J lost 4 bases, V lost 1 base, and 3 bases had no gene match. The CDR3 extends over 13 amino acids. The CDR3 sequence is CSARGLAGETQYF. CDR3 nucleotide sequence: TGCAGTGCTAGAGGATTAGCGGGAGAGACCCAGTACTTC.

By share, this clonotype ranks as medium-sized. The chain joins TRBV5-1 to TRBJ1-1, with TRBD1 matching over 9 bases. The CDR3 sequence is 15 residues long. With V trimmed by 3 bases and J by 3 bases, 6 bases remained unmatched. CDR1 is SGHRS, CDR2 YFSETQ, per germline. The CDR3 DNA reads TGCGCCAGCAGCTCTTCCGGGACAGGGTACACTGAAGCTTTCTTT. It encodes CASSSSGTGYTEAFF.

Sample share makes this clonotype medium-sized. The V call is TRBV6-5, the J call TRBJ2-1; D call uncertain. Trimming took off 2 bases at V and 8 bases at J, with 7 bases between the two ends. The CDR3 sequence is 12 residues long. Germline CDR1 reads MNHEY; CDR2 reads SVGAGI. The CDR3: CASSYGGHEQFF. As DNA, the CDR3 is TGTGCCAGCAGTTACGGTGGCCATGAGCAGTTCTTC.

As concerns this clonotype: A read error may be the cause here, since a much bigger clone is one base away. V gene TRBV12-3 or TRBV12-4 combines with J gene TRBJ2-7, with D perhaps TRBD2 (6 bases). The CDR3 spans 14 residues. In DNA, the CDR3 is TGTGCCAGCAGTTTAGTAGCGGACTCCCACGAGCAGCACTTC. It codes for CASSLVADSHEQHF.

This clonotype was seen a few times. This chain joins TRBV6-1 and TRBJ2-7; D gene uncertain. Germline CDR1 MNHNS, CDR2 SASEGT. CDR3 length equals 13 residues. The germline V and J ends were trimmed by 8 bases and 3 bases, with 14 bases remaining between them. CDR3 DNA sequence: TGTGCCAGCCTCCCAACTGCCTTCTACGAGCAGTACTTC. Protein product: CASLPTAFYEQYF.

This clonotype rates as medium-sized. The chain uses TRBV20-1 and TRBJ2-1; tentatively, D is TRBD2 (5 bases). V dropped 7 bases and J dropped 0 bases, with 13 bases sitting between them. Germline CDR1 reads DFQATT; CDR2 reads SNEGSKA (reference sequence). This CDR3 comprises 14 residues. The CDR3 loop is CSVFPAGSYNEQFF. CDR3 DNA sequence: TGCAGTGTATTTCCGGCGGGCTCCTACAATGAGCAGTTCTTC.

This clonotype occurred many times. The chain couples TRBV7-9 to TRBJ2-1; no reliable D call. Germline CDR1 and CDR2: SEHNR and FQNEAQ (reference sequence). The CDR3 consists of 14 residues. V gave up 5 bases and J gave up 5 bases, with 13 bases separating them. The DNA for the CDR3 is TGTGCCAGCAGCCCTGCGGCGGTGGACAATGAGCAGTTCTTC. This gives the protein CASSPAAVDNEQFF.

This clonotype has more than one count but fewer than ten. The rearrangement joins TRBV20-1 to TRBJ1-6; D may be TRBD1 (5 bases). CDR1 and CDR2 from the germline V gene are DFQATT and SNEGSKA (reference sequence). V was trimmed by 2 bases and J by 10 bases, leaving 15 bases between them. CDR3 length: 14 amino acids. The CDR3 nucleotides are TGCAGTGCTAGACAGGGTCCCTATGGATCACCCCTCCACTTT. Its translation: CSARQGPYGSPLHF.

This chain joins TRBV20-1 and TRBJ1-5; D call uncertain. The CDR3 extends over 16 amino acids. The V gene's germline CDR1 is DFQATT and CDR2 SNEGSKA (reference sequence). V lost 0 bases, J lost 3 bases, and 15 bases lay in between. CDR3 amino acids: CSARDRWEFYNQPQHF. As DNA, the CDR3 is TGCAGTGCTAGAGATCGGTGGGAGTTCTACAATCAGCCCCAGCATTTT.